This entry concerns a single T cell receptor (beta chain). Its specificity is unknown. The data originate from a study of shared clonotypes between healthy human individuals. The study's findings and limits: When compared with the clonotypes that were shared by all four sorted-subset donors, the non-shared clonotypes turned out to have lower generation probabilities.

The V gene lost 6 bases and the J gene lost 1 base, with 19 bases spanning the gap. CDR1 is LNHDA and CDR2 is SQIVND in the germline V gene (reference sequence). The CDR3 loop spans 17 amino acids. The run depth of the assay was deep. Per sorted-subset replicate PCR, input was 150 to 250 ng DNA, representing roughly 29,000 T cell genomes. Clones were read by immunoSEQ multiplex PCR, and TCRdb kept only the in-frame ones, dropping some. The sample lists 2.3 million or so clones; 93% were seen once. The specimen sequenced was naive CD4+ T cells from PBMCs. Sample subset: CD45RA+ positively selected. The receptor comes from a man between 18 and 35 years old in good health. Some clones in this sample may be carry-over from other donors' samples. V is TRBV19 and J is TRBJ1-5; no firm D call. DNA of the CDR3: TGTGCCAGTAGGTTACGGGTTGGAATGAGGAGCAATCAGCCCCAGCATTTT. Its translation is CASRLRVGMRSNQPQHF. Looking up the rest from reference TRBV19 and TRBJ1-5 gives the full variable domain: DGGITQSPKYLFRKEGQNVTLSCEQNLNHDAMYWYRQDPGQGLRLIYYSQIVNDFQKGDIAEGYSVSREKKESFPLTVTSAQKNPTAFYLCASRLRVGMRSNQPQHFGDGTRLSIL.